This T cell receptor (beta chain) is drawn from a study of T cells in Graves' hyperthyroidism and ophthalmopathy. Study summary: Peripheral blood specimens were obtained at initial diagnosis, prior to any treatment.

Germline lookup yields CDR1 DFQATT and CDR2 SNEGSKA (reference sequence). V lost 5 bases to trimming and J lost 2 bases; unmatched junction nucleotides: 9. This CDR3 has 15 residues. The TCR beta CDR3 regions underwent amplification using RNA transcripts as the source. The TCR CDR3 first-round RT-PCR relied on the HTBI primer set. TCRdb fed the multiplex PCR reads into MiXCR, producing one record per CDR3 protein. Altogether a few hundred thousand distinct CDR3 sequences are present, roughly 19% being singletons, with the ten largest covering about 4%. There are many counts of this clonotype. The antigen is not known. Study-wide findings and caveats: Ophthalmopathy prediction by the model preceded onset by a median 6.5 months. The majority of expanded thyroid clonotypes above 0.001 also appeared in blood.

Sequencing was performed on blood. J is TRBJ1-2 and V is TRBV20-1; the match to TRBD1 covers 9 bases. This clonotype was sampled from a woman under 30 with Graves' hyperthyroidism. The CDR3 is CSAGDGTGINYGYTF. The CDR3 DNA reads TGCAGTGCTGGGGACGGGACAGGGATAAACTATGGCTACACCTTC.